These 10 T cell receptor beta chains originate from one sample sequenced in a study of early T cells in non-severe SARS-CoV-2 infection. TCRdb ran MiXCR on the 5' RACE reads and lists one entry per CDR3 protein. The sample holds tens of thousands of distinct CDR3 sequences, around 6.3% seen once. The specimen was whole blood, collected at baseline. Receptor source: an adult who was a healthcare worker with PCR-confirmed SARS-CoV-2 infection or an uninfected control (not recorded which).

This clonotype was observed at least ten times. This sequence joins TRBV20-1 and TRBJ2-1; D gene unclear. The CDR3 runs to 16 residues. The V gene's germline CDR1 is DFQATT and CDR2 SNEGSKA (reference sequence). V lost 1 base, J lost 2 bases, and 15 bases lay in between. CDR3 in DNA: TGCAGTGCTAGAGTCCCTGCCAGGACCACCTACAATGAGCAGTTCTTC. This codes for CSARVPARTTYNEQFF.

As to this clonotype: A much more abundant neighbour one base away suggests this may be a read error. Since the CDR3 does not end with the conserved phenylalanine or tryptophan, this likely comes from a read error. The V gene is TRBV28, the J gene TRBJ2-7; D unresolved. Trimming removed 3 bases from V and 6 bases from J, with 9 bases in between. From germline, CDR1 is MDHEN and CDR2 SYDVKM. The CDR3 totals 12 residues. The CDR3 is CASSFNPSEQYS. CDR3 bases: TGTGCCAGCAGTTTCAATCCCAGCGAGCAGTACTCC.

This clonotype showed up many times. This chain connects TRBV10-2 to TRBJ1-6; D gene unclear. Germline V gives CDR1 WSHSY, CDR2 SAAADI. V lost 2 bases to trimming and J lost 0 bases, with 5 bases between them. The CDR3 runs 15 residues. The CDR3 DNA is TGCGCCAGCAGTGAGAGTAGCTCCTATAATTCACCCCTCCACTTT. Its protein product is CASSESSSYNSPLHF.

This clonotype was detected ten times or more. The chain employs TRBV3-1 and TRBJ1-1; TRBD1 is a possible D gene (6 bases). Between the trimmed V and J ends, which lost 3 bases and 8 bases, there was a span of 10 bases. Germline lookup yields CDR1 LGHDT and CDR2 YNNKEL (reference sequence). The CDR3 sequence is 12 residues long. Here the CDR3 DNA reads TGTGCCAGCAGCCAGACCACAGGGGAAGCTTTCTTT. Its protein is CASSQTTGEAFF. The full variable domain, its missing parts supplied by reference TRBV3-1 and TRBJ1-1, is DTAVSQTPKYLVTQMGNDKSIKCEQNLGHDTMYWYKQDSKKFLKIMFSYNNKELIINETVPNRFSPKSPDKAHLNLHINSLELGDSAVYFCASSQTTGEAFFGQGTRLTVV.

This clonotype was seen at least ten times. The chain joins TRBV7-8 to TRBJ2-3; TRBD2 aligns across 7 bases. The CDR3 has 13 amino acids. The trim removed 5 bases at V and 3 bases at J, leaving 2 bases unmatched. From germline, CDR1 is SGHVS and CDR2 FQNEAQ. The CDR3 DNA is TGTGCCAGCAGCCGGACTAGAACAGATACGCAGTATTTT. Its protein is CASSRTRTDTQYF.

This clonotype was found a few times. J is TRBJ2-5 and V is TRBV11-2; the D gene is possibly TRBD1 (5 bases). Deletions cut 4 bases from V and 2 bases from J, with 11 bases between. CDR1 SGHAT and CDR2 FQNNGV come from the germline V gene. The CDR3 extends over 14 amino acids. The CDR3 coding sequence is TGTGCCAGCAGCTCTTCTAACAGGCAAGAGACCCAGTACTTC. It translates to CASSSSNRQETQYF.

This clonotype was recorded at least ten times. CDR3 in amino acids: CSPRAGETYNEQFF. The CDR3 DNA reads as TGCAGTCCAAGGGCGGGGGAGACCTACAATGAGCAGTTCTTC. The V gene is TRBV20-1, the J gene TRBJ2-1; 7 bases line up with TRBD2. The CDR3 length is 14 residues. V shed 8 bases, J shed 2 bases, and the junction held 9 bases outside the gene matches. CDR1 is DFQATT, CDR2 SNEGSKA, per germline (reference sequence).

This rearrangement joins TRBV29-1 to TRBJ1-1; no reliable D call. CDR1 is SQVTM and CDR2 is ANQGSEA in the germline V gene. V was pared by 8 bases and J by 8 bases, with 21 bases between. The CDR3 is made up of 13 amino acids. CDR3: CSYGRGQAGEAFF. The CDR3 DNA reads as TGCAGCTATGGAAGAGGTCAGGCTGGAGAAGCTTTCTTT.

V and J are TRBV7-9 and TRBJ1-1, with 7 bases lining up with TRBD1. Germline CDR1 and CDR2: SEHNR and FQNEAQ (reference sequence). CDR3 length: 13 amino acids. V was clipped by 1 base and J by 5 bases; unmatched bases: 1. CDR3 protein: CASSLGQGTEAFF. In DNA, the CDR3 is TGTGCCAGCAGCTTAGGACAGGGAACTGAAGCTTTCTTT.

This clonotype was counted many times. The V call is TRBV6-5, the J call TRBJ1-3; D unresolved. There are 15 residues in the CDR3. The germline V and J ends were trimmed by 5 bases and 1 base, with 12 bases remaining between them. CDR1 is MNHEY and CDR2 is SVGAGI in the germline V gene. The CDR3 DNA follows: TGTGCCAGCAGTGGCACAGCCCTATCTGGAAACACCATATATTTT. Its protein product is CASSGTALSGNTIYF.